The 32 T cell receptor beta chains below all came from one sample that was sequenced in a study of blood T cells in healthy people across ages. A second PCR of roughly 6 to 12 cycles used a sample-barcoded 5' primer and a J-beta primer mix. TCRdb recomputed calls from the 5' RACE reads with MiXCR, one row per CDR3 protein. The data contain fewer than 1,000,000 distinct CDR3 sequences, about 45% of them singletons. The sequencing input was blood. The receptors come from a man older than 75 in good health.

This clonotype was seen repeatedly, ten times or more. The chain joins TRBV12-3 or TRBV12-4 to TRBJ2-5; 8 positions agree with TRBD1. V lost 6 bases and J lost 4; bases outside the gene matches: 19. The CDR3 consists of 18 residues. The CDR3 nucleotides are TGTGCCAGCAGCCCTACCCGATCGGCAGGGGGCGCGAGAGAGACCCAGTACTTC. Amino acid sequence: CASSPTRSAGGARETQYF.

The sample holds a few counts of this clonotype. The chain is built from TRBV20-1 and TRBJ2-3; TRBD1 might be the D (6 bases). The germline gives CDR1 DFQATT, CDR2 SNEGSKA (reference sequence). V lost 3 bases and J 12 bases, leaving 28 bases between the germline ends. The CDR3 consists of 16 residues. CDR3 protein: CSASVQGSDLGGSQYF. Here the CDR3 DNA reads TGCAGTGCTAGCGTACAGGGTTCGGACCTGGGTGGGTCCCAGTATTTT.

V usage is TRBV6-2 or TRBV6-3 and J usage is TRBJ2-3, with D possibly TRBD2 on 5 matching bases. V lost 6 bases to trimming and J lost 6 bases, with 25 bases between them. The CDR3 has 17 residues. Germline-derived CDR1 and CDR2 are MNHEY and SVGEGT. For the CDR3, the DNA is TGTGCCAGCAGAATCACAGTACTAGTCAACCGCAGGGATACGCAGTATTTT. It translates to CASRITVLVNRRDTQYF.

In the case of this clonotype: A much larger clone lies a single base off, so this may be a read error. The rearrangement links TRBV15 to TRBJ2-5; tentative D call: TRBD1 (7 bases). In germline, CDR1 is LNHNV, CDR2 YYDKDF (reference sequence). The CDR3 has 15 residues. Trimming removed 3 bases from V and 4 bases from J, with 15 bases in between. The CDR3 bases are TGTGCCACCAGCAGTAGAACAGGGGAGGTAGAGACCCAGTACTTC. Protein product: CATSSRTGEVETQYF.

The chain joins TRBV18 to TRBJ2-1, with TRBD2 identical over 9 bases. This CDR3 has 16 residues. CDR1 is KGHSH, CDR2 LQKENI, per germline. J was trimmed by 9 bases and V by 2 bases; bases with no gene match: 11. The CDR3 DNA reads as TGTGCCAGCTCACCAGGGTGGGTAGCGGGAGCGTCTGAGCAGTTCTTC. Translated, it gives CASSPGWVAGASEQFF.

This rearrangement joins TRBV5-1 to TRBJ2-3, with 9 bases that match TRBD1. V shed 1 base and J 4 bases; nucleotides not matched to a gene: 10. Germline CDR1 is SGHRS and CDR2 is YFSETQ. The CDR3 contains 17 residues. The CDR3 coding sequence is TGCGCCAGCAGCTTGAAGGGCGGGACAGGGAGATCAGATACGCAGTATTTT. It translates to CASSLKGGTGRSDTQYF.

The chain combines TRBV6-5 with TRBJ1-1; TRBD1 matches 7 bases. The CDR3 length is 15 residues. CDR1 is MNHEY and CDR2 is SVGAGI in the germline V gene. J lost 4 bases, V lost 2 bases, and 7 bases had no gene match. Written as DNA, the CDR3 is TGTGCCAGCAGTTACACAGGGGCCTCGGGCACTGAAGCTTTCTTT. Encoded protein: CASSYTGASGTEAFF.

The chain combines TRBV20-1 with TRBJ2-1; tentative D call: TRBD2 (6 bases). CDR1 DFQATT and CDR2 SNEGSKA come from the germline V gene (reference sequence). V was cut by 6 bases and J by 7 bases, with 19 bases left in between. The CDR3 is 14 residues long. The CDR3 loop reads CSAPSWRASNEQFF. The CDR3 bases are TGCAGTGCCCCCAGCTGGAGGGCATCGAATGAGCAGTTCTTC.

V is TRBV18 and J is TRBJ2-1, with TRBD1 matching over 7 bases. CDR3 length: 15 amino acids. Per the germline V gene, CDR1 is KGHSH and CDR2 is LQKENI. With 3 bases clipped from V and 6 bases from J, the junction kept 8 bases outside the gene matches. The DNA for the CDR3 is TGTGCCAGCTCACCCGGGACAGTTGTCTTCAATGAGCAGTTCTTC. Its translation is CASSPGTVVFNEQFF. Filled out from reference TRBV18 and TRBJ2-1, the complete variable domain reads NAGVMQNPRHLVRRRGQEARLRCSPMKGHSHVYWYRQLPEEGLKFMVYLQKENIIDESGMPKERFSAEFPKEGPSILRIQQVVRGDSAAYFCASSPGTVVFNEQFFGPGTRLTVL.

This clonotype occurred a few times. For the CDR3, the DNA is TGTGCCAGCAGTTTGAGAGGAGCTGGAAACACCATATATTTT. Protein: CASSLRGAGNTIYF. The J gene is TRBJ1-3, the V gene TRBV27; the D is unclear. The CDR3 spans 14 residues. Trimming left V 3 bases short and J 2 bases short, with 8 bases between. Germline lookup yields CDR1 MNHEY and CDR2 SMNVEV (reference sequence).

This clonotype was counted a few times. The DNA of the CDR3 is TGTGCCAGCAGCAAGATATCATCCTCCCTCAGCCATGAGCAGTTCTTC. As protein: CASSKISSSLSHEQFF. This rearrangement joins TRBV7-2 to TRBJ2-1; D is unclear. The CDR3 is 16 amino acids. Germline-derived CDR1 and CDR2 are SGHTA and FQGNSA. Between the trimmed V and J ends, which lost 5 bases and 8 bases, there was a span of 22 bases.

V usage is TRBV20-1 and J usage is TRBJ2-7, with 8 bases matching TRBD1. TRBJ2-4 matches the DNA end more closely, so the J call is doubtful. The length of the CDR3 is 15 residues. Germline CDR1 and CDR2: DFQATT and SNEGSKA (reference sequence). The chain's CDR3 is CSARDGQGSKNIQYF. The DNA of the CDR3 is TGCAGTGCTAGAGACGGACAGGGTTCCAAAAACATTCAGTACTTC.

This clonotype was detected only a few times. The J gene is TRBJ2-1, the V gene TRBV28, with D perhaps matching TRBD2 (6 bases). CDR1 is MDHEN, CDR2 SYDVKM, per germline. Trimming cost V 5 bases and J 9 bases, with 17 bases left between them. The CDR3 runs 14 residues. The CDR3 loop reads CASSPGTAWGEQFF. As DNA, the CDR3 is TGTGCCAGCAGTCCAGGGACTGCCTGGGGTGAGCAGTTCTTC.

V gene TRBV27 combines with J gene TRBJ2-7; the match to TRBD1 covers 11 bases. With 0 bases clipped from V and 2 bases from J, the junction kept 6 bases outside the gene matches. Germline CDR1 MNHEY, CDR2 SMNVEV (reference sequence). This CDR3 region has 17 residues. CDR3 sequence: CASSLSYPGQGAYEQYF. CDR3 sequence (DNA): TGTGCCAGCAGTTTATCTTATCCGGGACAGGGGGCCTACGAGCAGTACTTC.

The V call is TRBV7-8, the J call TRBJ2-1; D remains unclear. Per germline, CDR1 SGHVS and CDR2 FQNEAQ. The CDR3 sequence is 13 residues long. V was trimmed by 3 bases and J by 10 bases, leaving 13 bases between them. DNA for the CDR3: TGTGCCAGCAGCTTGATGGGCGGCCAAGAGCAGTTCTTC. Its protein is CASSLMGGQEQFF. Based on the CDR3 plus reference TRBV7-8 and TRBJ2-1, the full variable domain is GAGVSQSPRYKVAKRGQDVALRCDPISGHVSLFWYQQALGQGPEFLTYFQNEAQLDKSGLPSDRFFAERPEGSVSTLKIQRTQQEDSAVYLCASSLMGGQEQFFGPGTRLTVL.

The chain joins TRBV5-5 to TRBJ2-5; TRBD2 matches at 8 bases. The CDR3 is 14 amino acids. Germline CDR1 SGHKS, CDR2 YYEKEE (reference sequence). J gave up 5 bases and V 2 bases, and 5 bases lay outside the gene matches. The CDR3 loop is CASSFAGGEETQYF. The CDR3 nucleotides read TGTGCCAGCAGCTTCGCGGGAGGCGAGGAGACCCAGTACTTC.

The table lists this clonotype with a count of one. The chain carries TRBV7-9 and TRBJ2-4; D may match TRBD1 or TRBD2 (5 bases each). Germline-derived CDR1 and CDR2 are SEHNR and FQNEAQ (reference sequence). The ends were cut back, 5 bases at V and 3 bases at J, with 17 bases in the middle. This CDR3 is 16 amino acids long. The CDR3 here is CASSTFGGGGKNIQYF. The CDR3 region has the DNA TGTGCCAGCAGCACCTTTGGGGGTGGTGGCAAAAACATTCAGTACTTC.

The chain recombines TRBV6-5 with TRBJ2-7; D uncertain. The CDR3 runs to 14 residues. CDR1 is MNHEY, CDR2 SVGAGI, per germline. The germline V and J ends were trimmed by 2 bases and 2 bases, with 10 bases remaining between them. CDR3 in amino acids: CASSYLGATYEQYF. The CDR3 nucleotides read TGTGCCAGCAGTTACCTAGGAGCAACCTACGAGCAGTACTTC.

The gene calls are TRBV7-9 and TRBJ2-7; 7 positions agree with TRBD1. The CDR3 totals 15 residues. The ends lost 8 bases at V and 7 bases at J; junction bases unmatched: 17. Germline V gene lookup returns CDR1 SEHNR and CDR2 FQNEAQ (reference sequence). The CDR3 reads CASGRGTAGIYEQYF. The DNA for the CDR3 is TGTGCCAGCGGCCGAGGGACAGCCGGGATCTATGAGCAGTACTTC.

V and J are TRBV20-1 and TRBJ2-1; 8 bases line up with TRBD2. Per the germline V gene, CDR1 is DFQATT and CDR2 is SNEGSKA (reference sequence). V lost 3 bases to trimming and J lost 8 bases; unmatched junction nucleotides: 12. The CDR3 is 15 residues long. The CDR3 loop is CSASPAGGPFDEQFF. The CDR3 bases are TGCAGTGCTAGCCCGGCGGGAGGTCCTTTCGATGAGCAGTTCTTC.

A word on this clonotype: Given a much more abundant clone one base away, this may be a read error. The chain recombines TRBV5-1 with TRBJ2-5, with 10 bases aligning to TRBD1. Trimming cost V 3 bases and J 4 bases; bases outside gene matches: 6. From germline, CDR1 is SGHRS and CDR2 YFSETQ. This CDR3 has 15 residues. CDR3 sequence: CASSWDRGNLETQYF. The CDR3 coding sequence is TGCGCCAGCAGCTGGGACAGGGGAAATCTAGAGACCCAGTACTTC.

J is TRBJ2-5 and V is TRBV7-2; D is unclear. This CDR3 is built from 14 residues. Germline CDR1 is SGHTA and CDR2 is FQGNSA. V dropped 5 bases and J dropped 3 bases, with 13 bases sitting between them. The CDR3 nucleotides are TGTGCCAGCAGCCTAAGCCTCTACGAAGAGACCCAGTACTTC. It codes for CASSLSLYEETQYF. Full variable domain (missing parts from reference TRBV7-2 and TRBJ2-5): GAGVSQSPSNKVTEKGKDVELRCDPISGHTALYWYRQSLGQGLEFLIYFQGNSAPDKSGLPSDRFSAERTGGSVSTLTIQRTQQEDSAVYLCASSLSLYEETQYFGPGTRLLVL.

This chain uses TRBV30 with TRBJ2-7; possibly TRBD1 or TRBD2 for D (5 bases each). The CDR3 length is 18 residues. The V and J ends lost 0 bases and 4 bases respectively, with 25 bases between them. Germline CDR1 GTSNPN, CDR2 SVGIG (reference sequence). CDR3 amino acids: CAWSVRGYGAGLGYEQYF. DNA for the CDR3: TGTGCCTGGAGTGTACGTGGTTACGGGGCAGGGTTGGGGTACGAGCAGTACTTC.

This clonotype has a handful of counts. At one end, the junction sequence differs from germline, possibly due to a read error. The chain couples TRBV4-3 to TRBJ2-5; D is uncertain. CDR3 length: 15 residues. In germline, CDR1 is LGHNA, CDR2 YSLEER. CDR3 sequence reads: CTSSQVTTGSPPQYF. CDR3 nucleotide sequence: TGCACCAGCAGCCAAGTTACGACGGGCTCCCCTCCGCAGTACTTC.

In the case of this clonotype: A clone one base away is much larger, so this may be a read error. The chain is built from TRBV18 and TRBJ2-1, with TRBD1 matching 8 bases. The CDR3 totals 16 residues. V was clipped by 7 bases and J by 7 bases; unmatched bases: 15. Germline loops: CDR1 KGHSH, CDR2 LQKENI. The CDR3 bases are TGTGCCAGCTTAGAAAGTACAGGGGGGCTGCAGAATGAGCAGTTCTTC. Amino acids: CASLESTGGLQNEQFF.

This clonotype was seen more than once but under ten times. This chain links TRBV5-6 with TRBJ1-1; 7 nucleotides line up with TRBD1. The CDR3 is made up of 15 amino acids. The germline V gene encodes CDR1 SGHDT and CDR2 YYEEEE. V shed 6 bases, J shed 0 bases, and the junction held 8 bases outside the gene matches. The CDR3 DNA sequence: TGTGCCAGCAAGCACCGGACAGGCATGAACACTGAAGCTTTCTTT. It yields the protein CASKHRTGMNTEAFF.

The V and J genes are TRBV29-1 and TRBJ2-2, with D hard to call. Trimming took 5 bases from V and 5 from J, leaving 18 bases between them. The CDR3 has 15 residues. The germline CDR1 and CDR2 sequences are SQVTM and ANQGSEA. This CDR3 reads CSVSERGPRTGELFF. CDR3 bases: TGCAGCGTTTCTGAGCGTGGTCCCAGGACCGGGGAGCTGTTTTTT.

The chain combines TRBV6-2 or TRBV6-3 with TRBJ2-5; D may be TRBD1 (5 bases). The CDR3 contains 15 residues. The ends were cut back, 0 bases at V and 3 bases at J, with 11 bases in the middle. CDR1 and CDR2 from the germline V gene are MNHEY and SVGEGT. This CDR3 is CASSYSNGREETQYF. Here the CDR3 DNA reads TGTGCCAGCAGTTACTCGAACGGCAGGGAAGAGACCCAGTACTTC.

The chain carries TRBV5-6 and TRBJ2-7; D is uncertain. Trimming cost V 5 bases and J 0 bases, with 15 bases left between them. Germline CDR1 is SGHDT and CDR2 is YYEEEE. The CDR3 is 15 amino acids. The CDR3: CASSSLVHHSYEQYF. The CDR3 region has the DNA TGTGCCAGCAGTTCCTTGGTCCACCACTCCTACGAGCAGTACTTC.

This chain links TRBV20-1 with TRBJ1-5; TRBD1 might be the D (6 bases). In germline, CDR1 is DFQATT, CDR2 SNEGSKA (reference sequence). Trimming took off 6 bases at V and 1 base at J, with 16 bases between the two ends. The length of the CDR3 is 15 residues. CDR3 nucleotides: TGCAGTGCCCCGACAGGTCTTGGGAGCAATCAGCCCCAGCATTTT. Translation: CSAPTGLGSNQPQHF.

As to this clonotype: A read error may explain this, as a much larger clone is one base away. The genes are TRBV7-2 and TRBJ2-7, with 11 bases aligning to TRBD2. This CDR3 has 15 residues. V was pared by 4 bases and J by 0 bases, with 2 bases of the junction left unmatched. Per germline, CDR1 SGHTA and CDR2 FQGNSA. CDR3 sequence (DNA): TGTGCCAGCAGCTGGGGACTAGCGGTCTCCTACGAGCAGTACTTC. Translated, it gives CASSWGLAVSYEQYF.

This clonotype was seen ten or more times. This chain links TRBV7-2 with TRBJ1-2; no clear D gene. This CDR3 is built from 13 residues. Per germline, CDR1 SGHTA and CDR2 FQGNSA. V was clipped by 2 bases and J by 3 bases, with 7 bases between them. Here the CDR3 reads CASSLNYDYGYTF. DNA of the CDR3: TGTGCCAGCAGCTTAAACTACGACTATGGCTACACCTTC.